The sequence of this TCR beta chain was determined in a study of cytomegalovirus exposure and HLA in healthy donors (dated by TCRdb to 2016 to 2017). For context, the study as a whole: An earlier analysis of about 530 of the donors reported 276 Gb of sequence data and 117 million unique TCR beta sequences obtained from approximately 180 million T cells. Both class I and class II loci were covered by HLA typing, at four-digit resolution. The number of typed donors differed by locus: roughly 629-640 for A, B, C, DRB1 and DQB1; 500 to 550 for DQA1; 606 for DPA1; and some 450 for DPB1. In a later genetic analysis, genome-wide SNP genotypes for about 55% of the 666 donors were used, and that subset was treated as a discovery cohort. In addition to the first cohort of 666 subjects, a separate validation cohort of approximately 130 different subjects was used. Because of strong linkage in the cohort, a handful of DR-DQ haplotypes were treated as single units for association and clustering. In the later analysis, no new phenotypic data were used to find candidate immune exposures; instead, reliance was placed on TCR beta sequences and their occurrence across donors. A later analysis re-analyzed previously published TCR beta repertoires from approximately 700 donors and added high-resolution HLA genotyping to study TCR occurrence patterns. In an earlier analysis of several hundred of the donors, high-throughput TCR beta sequencing was used to judge whether each TCR beta V gene segment behaved as functional or pseudogenic. On average, approximately 250,000 unique TCR beta nucleotide sequences were sequenced per donor among a few hundred genotyped donors of the cohort, with around 19% of those sequences being non-productive. The T cell repertoires of around 730 subjects were profiled by immunosequencing and related to cytomegalovirus serostatus. The study combined high-throughput TCR immunosequencing, statistical association of individual TCRs with disease status, and machine learning to predict cytomegalovirus infection status. Among the approximately 400 genotyped donors, about 85% belonged to the genetic ancestry cluster associated with self-reported Caucasian donors. Donor age, sex, ethnicity and CMV serostatus were collected together with the repertoire data. Every discovery cohort repertoire had been produced on one sequencing platform. The aim of the study was to test whether cataloging public T cell receptors could identify signatures of past pathogen exposure. An early release covering 550 to 650 HLA-typed donors comprised 250 to 350 gigabases of sequencing data and around 80 million unique TCR sequences.

The research as a whole found: Seventeen rarely observed V segments, including chromosome 9 orphons, were excluded from the earlier analysis of approximately 500 of the donors because counts were too low. Linkage disequilibrium might explain the correlated functional status among segregating V segments, but an unknown experimental factor could not be ruled out. The sequencing pipeline was judged likely to have produced a cluster of highly shared sequence variants as a technical artifact. Most CMV-associated TCR beta chains appeared to be HLA-restricted in a later analysis, and the HLA associations seemed to be driven largely by CMV exposure. A later analysis associated about 17,000 TCR beta sequences with specific HLA alleles at a false discovery rate of 0.05. The only immune exposure information available for the cohort was CMV serostatus. In both the original and validation cohorts, the classifier was reported to diagnose cytomegalovirus status with high specificity and sensitivity. A later analysis found that HLA-associated TCR beta chains were more clonally expanded and had lower generation probabilities than equally common non-associated chains. A later genetic analysis reported fewer N-insertions in productive TCRs among donors in an Asian-associated ancestry cluster than the roughly 670-donor mean. The study listed 164 TCR beta chains as associated with cytomegalovirus. When HLA alleles, especially DR and DQ, strongly co-occurred, attributing TCR associations to individual alleles was difficult. An earlier analysis of around 600 of the donors showed that most TCR beta V segments appeared in productive rearrangements either about 87% or about 30% of the time, which broadly matched IMGT annotations. Most TCR sequences were seen in very few donors, while some public TCRs were found in many individuals. In vitro tests confirmed that a few of the cytomegalovirus-associated TCR beta chains recognize cytomegalovirus antigens. Because HLA typing was missing for some donors at each locus, association tests included only the typed subset. Some IMGT-functional V segments, including TRBV6-2 and TRBV6-3, could not be told apart with the 87-base-pair reads, so those segments were excluded. According to a later analysis, parvovirus B19, influenza, CMV and Epstein-Barr virus appeared linked to several top co-occurrence clusters. The presence/absence analyses assumed that sequencing depth was roughly uniform across donors, and that assumption may not be true. The authors suggested that the approach could potentially be generalized to other disease states and immunological phenotypes. The cohort was sequenced for TCR beta chains only, and without alpha or paired-chain data the features that could be detected were limited. A later genetic analysis associated a missense DCLRE1C variant with V-gene and J-gene trimming of TCR beta chains, and an independent cohort replicated the association. A further reported finding was that TCR beta sequences accurately predicted the HLA-A and HLA-B alleles for most subjects in the first cohort. In a later analysis, TCR association rates were found to vary across HLA loci, with the most associated TCRs seen for DRB1 alleles and the fewest for HLA-C alleles.

Libraries were prepared through the immunoSEQ multiplex PCR assay. The multiplex PCR relied on a mix of 60 forward primers for TCR Vbeta segments and 13 reverse primers for TCR Jbeta segments. A multiplex PCR assay on genomic DNA amplified the CDR3 region of rearranged TCR beta genes. The Illumina HiSeq System was used to sequence the amplified TCR beta libraries as 87-base-pair reads. Per the source publication's procedure: Across the 670 or so repertoires, a later analysis counted tens of millions of unique TCR beta chains, some 11 million of which were shared by at least two donors. To remove PCR and sequencing errors, raw reads were error-corrected and collapsed into unique sequences using a nearest-neighbor algorithm that merged closely related sequences. Alignment of CDR3 sequences to IMGT reference sequences was used to assign V, D and J gene segments. Each retained sequence needed at least a six-nucleotide match to both a V gene segment and a J gene segment. A rearrangement was called productive if the CDR3 had no stop codons and remained in frame with V and J, and every other rearrangement was called non-productive. CDR3 was defined according to IMGT convention as the region running from the second conserved V-encoded cysteine to the conserved J-encoded phenylalanine. The earlier analysis of 500 to 600 of the donors excluded sequences that lacked an unambiguous match to a single V gene segment. In an earlier analysis of around 590 of the donors, a V segment was called functional when productive rearrangements were above 56.7%, and segregating when the standard deviation between donors exceeded 5%. A statistical classification framework was built for diagnosing cytomegalovirus status from the catalog of TCR beta chain sequences. In a later analysis, TCR nucleotide sequences were compared against IMGT/GENE-DB human TR gene sequences so that V and J genes could be assigned. A later analysis assigned CDR3 sequences and most-parsimonious VDJ recombination scenarios with the TCRdist pipeline. In a later analysis, every TCR beta chain was defined by the combination of its CDR3 amino acid sequence and its V-gene family, and reads without a unique V-gene family were dropped. In a later analysis, fewer than 600 highly shared, low-generation-probability nucleotide sequences were removed to address suspected cross-contamination and a sequencing artifact. In a later analysis, a clonal expansion index was calculated for each public chain from normalized within-repertoire ranks of inferred template counts. In a later analysis, generation probabilities were computed with a VDJ recombination model fitted to out-of-frame rearrangements, and the resulting probabilities were checked against IGoR. Hypergeometric tests were used in a later analysis to score TCR-TCR, TCR-HLA and TCR-CMV co-occurrence, with a repertoire-size bias correction applied to the TCR pairs. False discovery rates were estimated in a later analysis by permuting HLA or CMV assignments 20 times. In a later analysis, co-occurring TCRs were grouped using DBSCAN, and TCRdist sequence similarity was added for clustering within HLA-allele-positive subsets. Co-occurrence clustering excluded repertoires with fewer than 30,000 or more than 120,000 public chains, plus five with anomalous nucleotide sharing. Sourced from immuneACCESS, this table was stored by TCRdb with only in-frame sequences that have V and J called. A share of the clones is absent; for the studies checked, an unresolved V gene accounts for under half, and the remainder has no known explanation. V and J calls and clone size come straight from that table; D and trimming were deduced from the DNA. In all, the sample holds 95,000 to 100,000 clones, and roughly 80% of those were seen once. The leading ten clones occupy about a sixth of the sample.

Via the germline V gene, CDR1 is KGHSH and CDR2 LQKENI. Reading from cysteine to phenylalanine, the CDR3 counts 15 amino acids. Of the read, only the CDR3 DNA is kept; its 45 bases are in frame from base 1. Trimming takes 3 bases off V and 5 bases off J; junction bases not matched to a gene: 5. This clone was recorded once. It lacks a known antigen. Base qualities were left out, and no much larger clone turns up one base away. The cohort was made up of approximately 700 healthy bone marrow donors. At the time of sampling, every cohort member was nominally healthy, though immune exposures that went unrecorded were likely present. The donor was CMV seropositive and belonged to the group of some 290 seropositive cohort members. Every donor gave a peripheral blood sample, and the peripheral blood mononuclear cells from that sample were used for TCR beta sequencing. Genomic DNA was extracted from the blood cell samples with the Qiagen DNeasy Blood Extraction Kit.

The rearrangement joined TRBV18 to TRBJ2-7, with 12 bases matching TRBD2. The receptor was derived from a man aged 60 to 69 in good health and CMV-seropositive. Sequenced sample: PBMCs. The CDR3 protein is CASSPRLAGVHEQYF. The DNA reads as follows: TGTGCCAGCTCACCTAGACTAGCGGGGGTCCACGAGCAGTACTTC.